This is a list of T cell receptor beta chains from one sample in a study of OX40 agonist ivuxolimab in advanced cancers. The data were produced by immunoSEQ multiplex PCR, yet TCRdb's version contains in-frame clones alone and is incomplete. This repertoire shows some 69,000 clones, 90% found once; its top ten account for about 11%. The material sequenced was CD4+ or CD8+ T cells sorted from blood, taken in a trial of the OX40 agonist ivuxolimab. The receptors were gathered from an adult with an advanced solid tumor such as melanoma, head and neck, liver or kidney cancer. CDR3s include the opening cysteine and the closing phenylalanine or tryptophan. The D gene is left open where the match is weak. Size is stated for part of the rows, as once, few or many counts, or as a class when the clone is expanded.

>17|.|TRBV7-2|TRBJ2-1|.
CASSLGFGTAYVDEQFF
TGTGCCAGCAGCTTAGGTTTCGGGACCGCATACGTGGATGAGCAGTTCTTC
>16|once|TRBV18|TRBJ2-1|TRBD2
CASSPPTSGRVGEQFF
TGTGCCAGCTCACCGCCTACTAGCGGGAGAGTTGGTGAGCAGTTCTTC
>15|.|TRBV5-1|TRBJ1-5|.
CASSQTPDGNQPQHF
TGCGCCAGCAGCCAGACTCCCGACGGAAATCAGCCCCAGCATTTT
>13|.|TRBV5-8|TRBJ1-2|TRBD1
CASTFRGAYGYTF
TGTGCCAGCACCTTCAGGGGGGCCTATGGCTACACCTTC
>14|.|TRBV28|TRBJ2-7|TRBD1
CASSFEGASGEQYF
TGTGCCAGCAGTTTCGAGGGGGCGTCTGGTGAGCAGTACTTC
>16|.|TRBV5-1|TRBJ2-3|.
CASSLGGWRRTDTQYF
TGCGCCAGCAGCTTGGGGGGGTGGAGACGCACAGATACGCAGTATTTT
>15|.|TRBV7-2|TRBJ2-2|TRBD2
CASSARTSGTGELFF
TGTGCCAGCAGCGCCAGGACTAGCGGGACCGGGGAGCTGTTTTTT
>15|.|TRBV19|TRBJ2-2|.
CASSTSGHATGELFF
TGTGCCAGTAGTACCTCGGGACACGCCACCGGGGAGCTGTTTTTT
>12|once|TRBV10-2|TRBJ2-4|.
CATASTGYIQYF
TGCGCCACTGCCTCCACGGGGTACATTCAGTACTTC
>18|.|TRBV7-2|TRBJ2-7|.
CASSSSWGGAIFSYEQYF
TGTGCCAGCAGCTCCAGCTGGGGGGGCGCTATTTTTTCCTACGAGCAGTACTTC
>14|.|TRBV6-6|TRBJ1-3|.
CASSEGGAGNTIYF
TGTGCCAGCAGTGAGGGAGGTGCGGGAAACACCATATATTTT
>16|.|TRBV19|TRBJ2-3|.
CASSSLPTRFTDTQYF
TGTGCCAGTAGTTCCCTTCCGACCCGTTTTACGGATACGCAGTATTTT
>15|.|TRBV9|TRBJ2-1|TRBD2
CASSVASGIGNEQFF
TGTGCCAGCAGCGTTGCTAGCGGGATAGGCAATGAGCAGTTCTTC
>14|.|TRBV7-9|TRBJ1-6|.
CASSLGARNSPLHF
TGTGCCAGCAGCTTAGGGGCTCGAAATTCACCCCTCCACTTT
>16|.|TRBV28|TRBJ1-3|.
CASSSNAGRRGNTIYF
TGTGCCAGCAGTTCTAACGCGGGGCGGCGGGGAAACACCATATATTTT
>16|.|TRBV5-5|TRBJ2-4|.
CASSLTPDRAKNIQYF
TGTGCCAGCAGCTTGACCCCTGATAGAGCCAAAAACATTCAGTACTTC
>14|.|TRBV9|TRBJ2-3|TRBD2
CASSVTSGSDTQYF
TGTGCCAGCAGCGTGACTAGCGGGTCTGATACGCAGTATTTT
>15|.|TRBV4-2|TRBJ2-7|.
CASSQAFQLSYEQYF
TGTGCCAGCAGCCAAGCGTTCCAACTCAGCTACGAGCAGTACTTC
>14|.|TRBV10-3|TRBJ2-2|.
CAISELGTAGELFF
TGTGCCATCAGTGAATTGGGTACGGCCGGGGAGCTGTTTTTT
>15|.|TRBV5-6|TRBJ2-1|TRBD1
CASSFRQGPSNEQFF
TGTGCCAGCAGCTTTCGACAGGGACCTTCCAATGAGCAGTTCTTC
>15|.|TRBV7-6|TRBJ2-2|.
CASSSPPSAGGELFF
TGTGCCAGCAGCTCCCCTCCTAGCGCCGGCGGGGAGCTGTTTTTT